These T cell receptor beta chains were read from a single sample in a study of cytomegalovirus exposure and HLA in healthy donors. The repertoire was sequenced with immunoSEQ multiplex PCR; TCRdb's copy has only in-frame clones and lacks some. The sample holds 200,000 to 250,000 clones, less than 90% seen once. What was sequenced was PBMCs. The receptors were sampled from a woman aged 18-29 years in good health and CMV-seronegative. Both conserved end residues are part of each CDR3. D genes are given only for firm matches. Size tells how often a clone was seen (once, few, many) or the class of an expanded clone, and some rows leave it out.

J gene,V gene,D gene,clone size,CDR3 DNA,CDR3 protein
TRBJ1-5,TRBV5-1,TRBD1,NA,TGCGCCAGCAGCTTAACAGGGGCCGCGAATCAGCCCCAGCATTTT,CASSLTGAANQPQHF
TRBJ2-1,TRBV5-1,NA,once,TGCGCCAGCAGCTTGGGGAAGGAGCAGTTCTTC,CASSLGKEQFF
TRBJ1-4,TRBV6-5,TRBD1,NA,TGTGCCAGCACCGACGGACAGGGGCGGAAAAAACTGTTTTTT,CASTDGQGRKKLFF
TRBJ2-1,TRBV7-3,TRBD2,NA,TGTGCCAGCAGCACCCTTAGCGGGAGGGAGGACAATGAGCAGTTCTTC,CASSTLSGREDNEQFF
TRBJ1-1,TRBV7-2,NA,NA,TGTGCCAGCAGATCCGACAGGTCTGGGATTACTGAAGCTTTCTTT,CASRSDRSGITEAFF
TRBJ2-1,TRBV27,TRBD2,NA,TGTGCCAGCAGTTTACAGAGCGGGAGTGGTCAAGGGAAGCAGTTCTTC,CASSLQSGSGQGKQFF
TRBJ1-3,TRBV7-9,NA,few,TGTGCCAGCAGCTCCGTATACACCATATATTTT,CASSSVYTIYF
TRBJ2-1,TRBV7-3,NA,NA,TGTGCCAGCAGCTCCCCACGGGGAGGATACAATGAGCAGTTCTTC,CASSSPRGGYNEQFF
TRBJ2-3,TRBV5-1,NA,NA,TGCGCCAGCAGCCCGACAGGTTTAGGTTCGCAAGATACGCAGTATTTT,CASSPTGLGSQDTQYF
TRBJ1-1,TRBV10-3,NA,NA,TGTGCCATCAGTGAGGGACAACTCACTGAAGCTTTCTTT,CAISEGQLTEAFF
TRBJ1-1,TRBV27,NA,once,TGTGCCAGCAGTTTTGGTACTGAAGCTTTCTTT,CASSFGTEAFF
TRBJ1-1,TRBV5-1,NA,NA,TGCGCCAGCAGCTTGCCTGCCGGGACACTACCGACCATGAACACTGAAGCTTTCTTT,CASSLPAGTLPTMNTEAFF
TRBJ2-7,TRBV4-2,NA,few,TGTGCCAGCAGCCAAGGGGGCGGAATCCCCTACGAGCAGTACTTC,CASSQGGGIPYEQYF
TRBJ1-6,TRBV25-1,TRBD1,NA,TGTGCCAGCGGGGGGACAGGGGGTAATTCACCCCTCCACTTT,CASGGTGGNSPLHF
TRBJ2-1,TRBV11-2,NA,NA,TGTGCCAGCAGCTTAGCCCCGCGTCGATCCTACAATGAGCAGTTCTTC,CASSLAPRRSYNEQFF
TRBJ2-7,TRBV7-2,NA,NA,TGTGCCAGCAGCCACCCGGGTCGGGGTGGCGAGCAGTACTTC,CASSHPGRGGEQYF
TRBJ1-2,TRBV5-4,TRBD1,NA,TGTGCCAGCAGCTCCCAGGGGGCCTATGGCTACACCTTC,CASSSQGAYGYTF
TRBJ2-7,TRBV11-2,NA,NA,TGTGCCAGCAGCTCTACGGAAGTTTACGAGCAGTACTTC,CASSSTEVYEQYF
TRBJ2-6,TRBV10-3,NA,NA,TGTGCCATCAGTGAAGGACGGTACTCTGGGGCCAACGTCCTGACTTTC,CAISEGRYSGANVLTF
TRBJ1-1,TRBV6-5,TRBD1,once,TGTGCCAGCAGTAGCGACAGGGGTCTGAACACTGAAGCTTTCTTT,CASSSDRGLNTEAFF
TRBJ1-1,TRBV5-1,NA,NA,TGCGCCAGCGGATACCCACCGGGAGAAGCTTTCTTT,CASGYPPGEAFF
TRBJ1-5,TRBV27,TRBD1,NA,TGTGCCAGCACCCCCGCAGGGGGCTACAATCAGCCCCAGCATTTT,CASTPAGGYNQPQHF
TRBJ1-2,TRBV12-5,NA,NA,TGTGCTAGCGTCGGCGGGGCGGACTATGGCTACACCTTC,CASVGGADYGYTF
TRBJ1-1,TRBV28,NA,NA,TGTGCCAGCAGCCTGGATTGGGTTAACACTGAAGCTTTCTTT,CASSLDWVNTEAFF
TRBJ2-7,TRBV5-1,NA,NA,TGCGCCAGCAGCTTGGTACAGGGTCAACACGAGCAGTACTTC,CASSLVQGQHEQYF
TRBJ1-2,TRBV18,NA,NA,TGTGCCAGCTCACCACTGAGTACCGCCCTTGGGACACCCGCGAGAACTTCCTATGGCTACACCTTC,CASSPLSTALGTPARTSYGYTF
TRBJ2-1,TRBV4-2,NA,NA,TGTGCCAGCAGCCCATCCCTCCGGGACTACAATGAGCAGTTCTTC,CASSPSLRDYNEQFF
TRBJ1-4,TRBV10-1,TRBD1,NA,TGCGCCAGCAGCGGGGACAGGGGGCGAGTTGAAAAACTGTTTTTT,CASSGDRGRVEKLFF
TRBJ2-5,TRBV15,TRBD1,NA,TGTGCCACCAGCAACAGCCGGGACAGGGGTGAGACCCAGTACTTC,CATSNSRDRGETQYF